Below are 27 T cell receptor beta chains sequenced from a single sample in a study of shared clonotypes between healthy human individuals. Here immunoSEQ multiplex PCR was the method, and the copy in TCRdb shows in-frame clones only, minus some. Of around 700,000 clones in the sample, 72% were seen once. The sequenced sample consisted of memory CD4+ T cells sorted from blood. Subset here: CD45RA-negative fraction. These receptors originate from a woman younger than 45 in good health.

J is TRBJ2-3 and V is TRBV7-6, with TRBD2 matching over 7 bases. The CDR3 runs 16 residues. Trimming took 5 bases from V and 6 from J; bases not matched to a gene: 14. Germline CDR1 and CDR2: SGHVS and FNYEAQ. The CDR3 DNA is TGTGCCAGCAGCCCAGAGGTCGGGGAGGGATGGGATACGCAGTATTTT. Translation: CASSPEVGEGWDTQYF.

This chain joins TRBV5-1 and TRBJ1-4, with D perhaps matching TRBD1 (5 bases). The length of the CDR3 is 16 residues. V gave up 4 bases and J gave up 5 bases, with 18 bases separating them. Germline V gene data show CDR1 as SGHRS and CDR2 as YFSETQ. Here the CDR3 DNA reads TGCGCCAGCAGCGTCCGGGACGTTCAGAGGAATGAAAAACTGTTTTTT. This sequence encodes CASSVRDVQRNEKLFF.

The chain employs TRBV18 and TRBJ2-3, with TRBD1 as a possible D gene (6 bases). The V and J ends lost 3 bases and 0 bases respectively, with 16 bases between them. The germline gives CDR1 KGHSH, CDR2 LQKENI. The CDR3 is 17 residues long. CDR3: CASSPGLGQTSTDTQYF. The CDR3 nucleotides read TGTGCCAGCTCACCGGGTTTGGGACAAACTAGCACAGATACGCAGTATTTT.

The chain links TRBV25-1 to TRBJ2-5, with D perhaps being TRBD1 or TRBD2 (5 bases each). The CDR3 runs to 18 residues. The V gene's germline CDR1 is MGHDK and CDR2 SYGVNS. The V and J ends lost 1 base and 1 base respectively, with 19 bases between them. The CDR3 sequence: CASSESGQGIESQETQYF. The CDR3 bases are TGTGCCAGCAGTGAATCGGGGCAGGGAATAGAGTCCCAAGAGACCCAGTACTTC.

The genes are TRBV28 and TRBJ2-1; D may be TRBD1 or TRBD2 (6 bases each). CDR1 and CDR2 from the germline V gene are MDHEN and SYDVKM. V dropped 10 bases and J dropped 3 bases, with 19 bases sitting between them. The CDR3 covers 15 residues. Written as DNA, the CDR3 is TGTGCCACCATAGGGGGGCTAAGGCGCTACAATGAGCAGTTCTTC. Its translation: CATIGGLRRYNEQFF.

V and J are TRBV4-2 and TRBJ2-2; D uncertain. CDR1 is LGHNA, CDR2 YNFKEQ, per germline. Trimming shortened V by 1 base and J by 2 bases, and 8 bases separated the two germline ends. The CDR3 length is 15 residues. In nucleotides, the CDR3 is TGTGCCAGCAGCCAAGTTATCGCTAACACCGGGGAGCTGTTTTTT. Translated, it gives CASSQVIANTGELFF.

The chain has TRBV4-2 and TRBJ2-2, with D perhaps matching TRBD2 (6 bases). CDR1 and CDR2 (germline): LGHNA, YNFKEQ. Between the trimmed V and J ends, which lost 4 bases and 0 bases, there was a span of 9 bases. The CDR3 loop spans 15 amino acids. CDR3 loop: CASSLTGANTGELFF. DNA for the CDR3: TGTGCCAGCAGCCTTACGGGGGCGAACACCGGGGAGCTGTTTTTT.

V is TRBV6-6 and J is TRBJ2-3, with D possibly TRBD1 on 6 matching bases. CDR3 length: 12 amino acids. The germline gives CDR1 MNHNY, CDR2 SVGAGI (reference sequence). V lost 6 bases to trimming and J lost 6 bases, with 10 bases between them. The CDR3 reads CASSQTGDTQYF. The CDR3 region has the DNA TGTGCCAGCAGCCAAACAGGGGATACGCAGTATTTT.

As for this clone: Other nucleotide sequences in the sample specify the same CDR3. The chain has TRBV29-1 and TRBJ1-4; 8 bases match TRBD1. Germline V gives CDR1 SQVTM, CDR2 ANQGSEA. J lost 8 bases, V lost 6 bases, and 5 bases had no gene match. This CDR3 has 12 residues. CDR3 DNA sequence: TGCAGCGTCGGACAGGGAAGAGAAAAACTGTTTTTT. Translating gives CSVGQGREKLFF.

This sequence joins TRBV15 and TRBJ2-1, with 9 bases that match TRBD1. The CDR3 is 16 residues long. The V and J ends lost 3 bases and 6 bases, in that order; junction bases with no gene match: 9. The germline V gene has CDR1 LNHNV and CDR2 YYDKDF (reference sequence). For the CDR3, the DNA is TGTGCCACCAGCAGGGCAACAGGGGGCGGCCTCAATGAGCAGTTCTTC. Protein: CATSRATGGGLNEQFF.

This chain uses TRBV10-2 with TRBJ2-7; D is unresolved. CDR1 WSHSY and CDR2 SAAADI come from the germline V gene. The CDR3 runs 15 residues. With 2 bases removed from V and 3 bases from J, the gap between germline ends came to 14 bases. The CDR3 here is CASSEHKSTGYEQYF. The CDR3 nucleotides are TGCGCCAGCAGTGAGCACAAGAGCACGGGCTACGAGCAGTACTTC.

The rearrangement links TRBV7-8 to TRBJ2-3; D may be TRBD2 (6 bases). Germline-derived CDR1 and CDR2 are SGHVS and FQNEAQ. This CDR3 has 19 amino acids. V was clipped by 2 bases and J by 6 bases, with 27 bases between them. CDR3: CASSLRDSDGQPITDTQYF. The CDR3 DNA is TGTGCCAGCAGCTTACGGGACTCCGATGGACAACCTATCACTGATACGCAGTATTTT.

This chain joins TRBV18 and TRBJ1-5; a possible D gene is TRBD1 (5 bases). The CDR3 is 15 residues long. Germline V gene data show CDR1 as KGHSH and CDR2 as LQKENI. V dropped 4 bases and J dropped 0 bases, with 10 bases sitting between them. The CDR3 DNA reads as TGTGCCAGCTCACAACAGGCGGATAGCAATCAGCCCCAGCATTTT. Translating it yields CASSQQADSNQPQHF.

V and J are TRBV28 and TRBJ2-1; D uncertain. In germline, CDR1 is MDHEN, CDR2 SYDVKM. The CDR3 length is 10 residues. Trimming removed 5 bases from V and 8 bases from J, with 4 bases in between. CDR3 amino acids: CASSLDEQFF. CDR3 sequence (DNA): TGTGCCAGCAGTCTCGATGAGCAGTTCTTC.

The chain couples TRBV28 to TRBJ2-2; D call uncertain. CDR1 and CDR2 from the germline V gene are MDHEN and SYDVKM. The CDR3 sequence is 13 residues long. V was pared by 4 bases and J by 7 bases, with 10 bases between. CDR3 coding DNA: TGTGCCAGCAGTTACCGAGCCCTCGGGGAGCTGTTTTTT. It yields the protein CASSYRALGELFF. The variable domain in full, with the rest retrieved from reference TRBV28 and TRBJ2-2, is DVKVTQSSRYLVKRTGEKVFLECVQDMDHENMFWYRQDPGLGLRLIYFSYDVKMKEKGDIPEGYSVSREKKERFSLILESASTNQTSMYLCASSYRALGELFFGEGSRLTVL.

The sample holds many counts of this clone. The V call is TRBV6-5, the J call TRBJ1-5; the D is unclear. This CDR3 comprises 14 residues. V lost 4 bases and J 5 bases, leaving 12 bases between the germline ends. Germline V lookup: CDR1 MNHEY, CDR2 SVGAGI. The CDR3 DNA reads as TGTGCCAGCAGTTCATTATTTGGGGATCAGCCCCAGCATTTT. Protein sequence: CASSSLFGDQPQHF.

The rearrangement joins TRBV7-3 to TRBJ2-3; D is perhaps TRBD2 (5 bases). From germline, CDR1 is SGHTA and CDR2 FQGTGA. Trimming took off 6 bases at V and 11 bases at J, with 15 bases between the two ends. The CDR3 runs 12 residues. The CDR3 DNA is TGTGCCAGCAGGAAGTCCGGGGAGATGCAGTATTTT. This encodes CASRKSGEMQYF.

The chain couples TRBV28 to TRBJ2-3, with 8 bases identical to TRBD2. The CDR3 sequence is 18 residues long. The J segment lost 1 base and the V segment lost 1 base, leaving 10 bases of the junction unmatched. The germline CDR1 and CDR2 sequences are MDHEN and SYDVKM. CDR3 in DNA: TGTGCCAGCAGTTTATCGGGACTAGGAGGGTCTGGCACAGATACGCAGTATTTT. It is translated as CASSLSGLGGSGTDTQYF.

This clone was seen just once. The V gene is TRBV6-5, the J gene TRBJ1-2; D perhaps matches TRBD1 (5 bases). This CDR3 comprises 15 residues. CDR1 is MNHEY and CDR2 is SVGAGI in the germline V gene. V lost 2 bases to trimming and J lost 2 bases, with 12 bases between them. The CDR3 loop is CASSYRGRENYGYTF. CDR3 in DNA: TGTGCCAGCAGTTACAGGGGAAGGGAGAACTATGGCTACACCTTC.

J is TRBJ2-7 and V is TRBV11-2; D gene ambiguous. The length of the CDR3 is 16 residues. V lost 2 bases and J 3 bases, leaving 17 bases between the germline ends. The V gene's germline CDR1 is SGHAT and CDR2 FQNNGV. The CDR3 loop reads CASSLFPPRQIYEQYF. The CDR3 DNA reads as TGTGCCAGCAGCTTATTCCCCCCCAGGCAGATCTACGAGCAGTACTTC.

The V and J genes are TRBV19 and TRBJ1-5, with D unclear. The V and J ends lost 1 base and 2 bases respectively, with 12 bases between them. The CDR3 is 16 residues long. Germline values: CDR1 LNHDA, CDR2 SQIVND (reference sequence). For the CDR3, the DNA is TGTGCCAGTAGTATAGGGCGCACCAAGGGCAATCAGCCCCAGCATTTT. Translated, it gives CASSIGRTKGNQPQHF.

The chain uses TRBV2 and TRBJ2-7; 12 nucleotides agree with TRBD2. The CDR3 is 16 residues long. Germline trimming cut 8 bases from V and 2 bases from J; bases unmatched to any gene: 10. Looked up from germline, CDR1 is SNHLY and CDR2 is FYNNEI. CDR3 in DNA: TGTGCCAGCGTCCAATCGACTAGCGGGAGTCCCTACGAGCAGTACTTC. Residues: CASVQSTSGSPYEQYF. Combining the CDR3 with reference TRBV2 and TRBJ2-7 gives the whole variable domain EPEVTQTPSHQVTQMGQEVILRCVPISNHLYFYWYRQILGQKVEFLVSFYNNEISEKSEIFDDQFSVERPDGSNFTLKIRSTKLEDSAMYFCASVQSTSGSPYEQYFGPGTRLTVT.

The rearrangement links TRBV9 to TRBJ2-5, with TRBD1 as a possible D gene (6 bases). The CDR3 is made up of 15 amino acids. V was trimmed by 4 bases and J by 5 bases, leaving 18 bases between them. The germline V gene encodes CDR1 SGDLS and CDR2 YYNGEE. CDR3 protein: CASSSFWTASETQYF. CDR3 sequence (DNA): TGTGCCAGCAGCTCCTTTTGGACAGCCTCGGAGACCCAGTACTTC. Combining the CDR3 with reference TRBV9 and TRBJ2-5 gives the whole variable domain DSGVTQTPKHLITATGQRVTLRCSPRSGDLSVYWYQQSLDQGLQFLIQYYNGEERAKGNILERFSAQQFPDLHSELNLSSLELGDSALYFCASSSFWTASETQYFGPGTRLLVL.

The sample holds one count of this clone. The genes are TRBV29-1 and TRBJ1-4, with D tentatively TRBD1 (6 bases). CDR1 and CDR2 from the germline V gene are SQVTM and ANQGSEA. V lost 6 bases, J lost 5 bases, and 16 bases lay in between. The CDR3 sequence is 14 residues long. CDR3 in DNA: TGCAGCGTCGGTTTACAGGGAGGGAATGAAAAACTGTTTTTT. Residues: CSVGLQGGNEKLFF.

This chain connects TRBV7-8 to TRBJ1-4; 9 bases fit TRBD1. The J segment lost 9 bases and the V segment lost 3 bases, leaving 8 bases of the junction unmatched. Germline V lookup: CDR1 SGHVS, CDR2 FQNEAQ. The CDR3 totals 15 residues. The CDR3 DNA reads TGTGCCAGCAGCTTCGCCGGGACAGGGAGTCAAAAACTGTTTTTT. This sequence encodes CASSFAGTGSQKLFF.

Regarding this clone: Other DNA sequences from this sample encode an identical CDR3 as well. The gene calls are TRBV28 and TRBJ1-4, with D perhaps matching TRBD1 (6 bases). Per germline, CDR1 MDHEN and CDR2 SYDVKM. Trimming took off 4 bases at V and 2 bases at J, with 8 bases between the two ends. This CDR3 spans 14 amino acids. The CDR3 region has the DNA TGTGCCAGCAGTTCAGGGGCGACTAATGAAAAACTGTTTTTT. It yields the protein CASSSGATNEKLFF.

The V call is TRBV27, the J call TRBJ2-7, with 11 bases fitting TRBD2. V dropped 2 bases and J dropped 4; count of bases not matched to a gene: 7. Germline lookup yields CDR1 MNHEY and CDR2 SMNVEV (reference sequence). The length of the CDR3 is 16 residues. CDR3 sequence: CASSLEGLAGHYEQYF. CDR3 DNA: TGTGCCAGCAGTTTAGAAGGACTAGCGGGTCATTACGAGCAGTACTTC.